This T cell receptor (beta chain) comes out of a study of cytomegalovirus exposure and HLA in healthy donors. Vbeta (60) and Jbeta (13) primers were used in the PCR. Here immunoSEQ multiplex PCR was the method, and the copy in TCRdb shows in-frame clones only, minus some. The data show nearly 110,000 clones, less than 85% seen once. Germline V gene sequence: CDR1 SGHDT, CDR2 YYEEEE. The CDR3 spans 13 residues. V was trimmed by 0 bases and J by 5 bases, leaving 9 bases between them. Sequencing was done on a sample of PBMCs. The chain joins TRBV5-6 to TRBJ2-7; D perhaps matches TRBD2 (5 bases). The receptor's source is a man between 18 and 29 years old in good health and CMV-seronegative. CDR3 sequence (DNA): TGTGCCAGCAGCTTGGGAGGGAGTGACGAGCAGTACTTC. Translated: CASSLGGSDEQYF.